The entry that follows covers one TCR beta chain sequence. The antigen is unknown. Per germline, CDR1 SGHTA and CDR2 FQGNSA. Trimming cost V 6 bases and J 9 bases, with 15 bases left between them. The CDR3 runs 14 residues. This record belongs to a study of shared clonotypes between healthy human individuals. Study-wide background: A few men and a couple of women, aged 18 to 49, were donors.

Study-wide findings and caveats: Between a handful of donors, naive CD4 clonotypes were shared at a level of roughly 5.5%.

The repertoire was sequenced with immunoSEQ multiplex PCR; TCRdb's copy has only in-frame clones and lacks some. The top ten hold over 0.12% of the sample, which has about 2.4 million clones, over 85% seen once. Sequenced: naive CD4+ T cells sorted from blood. Subset specified: CD45RA+ positively selected. The receptor was isolated from a man aged 18 to 30 in good health. The V call is TRBV7-2, the J call TRBJ1-6; D uncertain. CDR3 DNA: TGTGCCAGCAGTTTTCGTAGGTTTTTTTCACCCCTCCACTTT. Translating it yields CASSFRRFFSPLHF.